The 30 T cell receptor beta chains listed next were all sequenced from one sample in a study of shared clonotypes between healthy human individuals. Sequencing was performed with immunoSEQ multiplex PCR; in TCRdb, only in-frame clones are kept and a portion is missing. The sample shows fewer than 850,000 clones, 90% of them seen only once. Sequenced material: memory CD8+ T cells from PBMCs. Subset denoted: CD45RO+ cells pooled with CCR7-negative TemRA cells. The receptor set was obtained from a man between 18 and 29 years old in good health. Some clones in this sample may be carry-over from other donors' samples.

The CDR3 nucleotides are TGTGCCAGCAGCGTTACTAGCGGGAGTCTTGCCGAGCAGTACTTC. Encoded protein: CASSVTSGSLAEQYF. This chain links TRBV9 with TRBJ2-7; 11 bases fit TRBD2. The CDR3 is 15 amino acids. J gave up 6 bases and V 2 bases, and 7 bases lay outside the gene matches. Germline V gives CDR1 SGDLS, CDR2 YYNGEE.

To note about this clone: Other nucleotide sequences from this sample produce the same CDR3. V gene TRBV27 combines with J gene TRBJ1-2, with TRBD1 matching 10 bases. CDR1 MNHEY and CDR2 SMNVEV come from the germline V gene (reference sequence). The CDR3 has 15 residues. With V trimmed by 5 bases and J by 2 bases, 5 bases remained unmatched. The CDR3 reads CASSLRTGGNYGYTF. CDR3 in DNA: TGTGCCAGCAGTCTCCGGACAGGGGGGAACTATGGCTACACCTTC.

The chain couples TRBV28 to TRBJ1-6; D call uncertain. The CDR3 sequence is 11 residues long. From germline, CDR1 is MDHEN and CDR2 SYDVKM. V was pared by 6 bases and J by 13 bases, with 10 bases between. The CDR3 nucleotides are TGTGCCAGCAGGGCAAAGTTCCCCCTCCACTTT. Protein sequence: CASRAKFPLHF. The whole variable domain, filled in from reference TRBV28 and TRBJ1-6, reads DVKVTQSSRYLVKRTGEKVFLECVQDMDHENMFWYRQDPGLGLRLIYFSYDVKMKEKGDIPEGYSVSREKKERFSLILESASTNQTSMYLCASRAKFPLHFGNGTRLTVT.

CDR3 bases: TGTGCCAGCAGTTTTGGACAGGGGCGGGATACGCAGTATTTT. It translates to CASSFGQGRDTQYF. This sequence joins TRBV27 and TRBJ2-3, with 9 nucleotides matching TRBD1. CDR1 is MNHEY and CDR2 is SMNVEV in the germline V gene (reference sequence). V was clipped by 3 bases and J by 6 bases; unmatched bases: 4. The CDR3 length is 14 residues.

The chain uses TRBV7-8 and TRBJ1-2; maybe TRBD1 (6 bases). Germline V CDR1 and CDR2: SGHVS, FQNEAQ. The CDR3 sequence is 16 residues long. With 4 bases removed from V and 3 bases from J, the gap between germline ends came to 18 bases. CDR3 DNA: TGTGCCAGCAGCTCGTGGCAGGAGGGGGGGCACTATGGCTACACCTTC. Amino acid sequence: CASSSWQEGGHYGYTF.

The chain recombines TRBV30 with TRBJ2-7; D tentatively fits TRBD1 or TRBD2 (5 bases each). Trimming took 2 bases from V and 2 from J, leaving 13 bases between them. Germline values: CDR1 GTSNPN, CDR2 SVGIG (reference sequence). This CDR3 has 14 residues. DNA for the CDR3: TGTGCCTGGAGTTGGGGACCGGGAACCTACGAGCAGTACTTC. Translated: CAWSWGPGTYEQYF. Using reference TRBV30 and TRBJ2-7 for the parts outside the CDR3, the full variable domain is SQTIHQWPATLVQPVGSPLSLECTVEGTSNPNLYWYRQAAGRGLQLLFYSVGIGQISSEVPQNLSASRPQDRQFILSSKKLLLSDSGFYLCAWSWGPGTYEQYFGPGTRLTVT.

This chain links TRBV28 with TRBJ2-2; the match to TRBD2 covers 12 bases. V trimming: 4 bases; J trimming: 0 bases; junction bases outside the gene matches: 12. Germline V gene sequence: CDR1 MDHEN, CDR2 SYDVKM. The CDR3 is 20 amino acids. The CDR3 sequence is CASSSPSGRASRTNTGELFF. CDR3 sequence (DNA): TGTGCCAGCAGTTCCCCTAGCGGGAGGGCCAGTAGGACGAACACCGGGGAGCTGTTTTTT.

The V call is TRBV6-4, the J call TRBJ1-1; D not resolved. The CDR3 runs 13 residues. The germline gives CDR1 MRHNA, CDR2 SNTAGT. V shed 10 bases and J shed 1 base, with 13 bases lying between them. The CDR3 bases are TGTGCCACCCAAGCGTCAAAGAACACTGAAGCTTTCTTT. Amino acid sequence: CATQASKNTEAFF.

The chain combines TRBV5-1 with TRBJ2-5; D is perhaps TRBD1 or TRBD2 (7 bases each). Looked up from germline, CDR1 is SGHRS and CDR2 is YFSETQ. V lost 4 bases, J lost 5 bases, and 18 bases lay in between. The CDR3 covers 15 residues. The CDR3 DNA reads TGCGCCAGCAGCCGGAATACAGGGGAGGGGGAGACCCAGTACTTC. Protein sequence: CASSRNTGEGETQYF.

V gene TRBV6-5 combines with J gene TRBJ2-7; D unclear. Germline V CDR1 and CDR2: MNHEY, SVGAGI. Trimming removed 3 bases at V and 6 bases at J, with 15 bases between. CDR3 size: 14 residues. This chain's CDR3 is CASSYSAATGEQYF. Here the CDR3 DNA reads TGTGCCAGCAGTTATTCGGCAGCCACTGGCGAGCAGTACTTC.

The chain uses TRBV6-5 and TRBJ2-7; 8 bases agree with TRBD2. V shed 6 bases, J shed 0 bases, and the junction held 4 bases outside the gene matches. Germline V gene sequence: CDR1 MNHEY, CDR2 SVGAGI. This CDR3 has 14 amino acids. Written as DNA, the CDR3 is TGTGCCAGCAGCTTAGCGGGATACTCCTACGAGCAGTACTTC. This sequence encodes CASSLAGYSYEQYF.

The V and J genes are TRBV5-1 and TRBJ1-2; no clear D gene. This CDR3 comprises 14 residues. Trimming stripped 2 bases from V and 3 bases from J, with 11 bases between. CDR1 and CDR2 (germline): SGHRS, YFSETQ. CDR3 coding DNA: TGCGCCAGCAGCTTTGGATTTTCGGACTATGGCTACACCTTC. Its translation is CASSFGFSDYGYTF.

This clone came up once. This sequence joins TRBV6-1 and TRBJ1-1, with D possibly TRBD1 on 5 matching bases. Trimming removed 2 bases from V and 2 bases from J, with 9 bases in between. The CDR3 is made up of 14 amino acids. CDR1 is MNHNS, CDR2 SASEGT, per germline. This chain's CDR3 is CASSEWGPNTEAFF. As DNA, the CDR3 is TGTGCCAGCAGTGAATGGGGCCCCAACACTGAAGCTTTCTTT.

This clone was detected only a few times. The rearrangement links TRBV9 to TRBJ2-7; 10 nucleotides align to TRBD1. V was clipped by 4 bases and J by 5 bases; unmatched bases: 6. Germline CDR1 SGDLS, CDR2 YYNGEE. CDR3 length: 14 amino acids. This chain's CDR3 is CASSTRDRGNEQYF. DNA of the CDR3: TGTGCCAGCAGCACCCGGGACAGGGGTAACGAGCAGTACTTC.

This rearrangement joins TRBV5-5 to TRBJ2-7, with 9 bases fitting TRBD1. Germline CDR1 SGHKS, CDR2 YYEKEE (reference sequence). V gave up 2 bases and J gave up 3 bases; unmatched junction bases: 6. CDR3 size: 15 residues. The CDR3 coding sequence is TGTGCCAGCAGCTTTGACAGGGGGTTAGGCTACGAGCAGTACTTC. Amino acids: CASSFDRGLGYEQYF.

In DNA form, the CDR3 reads TGTGCCAGCACCCCACCGACGAAGGCTTACACCGGGGAGCTGTTTTTT. Translation gives CASTPPTKAYTGELFF. The gene calls are TRBV7-9 and TRBJ2-2, with D uncertain. V dropped 7 bases and J dropped 3 bases, with 18 bases sitting between them. Germline CDR1 SEHNR, CDR2 FQNEAQ (reference sequence). This CDR3 has 16 residues.

The chain has TRBV7-2 and TRBJ2-1, with TRBD2 identical over 8 bases. The germline CDR1 and CDR2 sequences are SGHTA and FQGNSA. Unmatched junction bases numbered 19, after V lost 6 bases and J lost 9 bases. This CDR3 is 17 amino acids long. CDR3 in DNA: TGTGCCAGCAGGAAACCGATTGTCGGGACTAGTGGGGGTGAGCAGTTCTTC. Its translation: CASRKPIVGTSGGEQFF.

The chain combines TRBV7-2 with TRBJ2-7, with D perhaps matching TRBD2 (6 bases). Deletions cut 6 bases from V and 1 base from J, with 19 bases between. Germline V gene lookup returns CDR1 SGHTA and CDR2 FQGNSA. The CDR3 runs 16 residues. CDR3 in amino acids: CASSSTRDSLSYEQYF. CDR3 in DNA: TGTGCCAGCAGTTCAACTCGGGACTCCCTATCCTACGAGCAGTACTTC.

The rearrangement links TRBV28 to TRBJ1-4; 9 bases line up with TRBD1. V lost 1 base and J lost 7; bases outside the gene matches: 4. This CDR3 is 15 amino acids long. CDR1 MDHEN and CDR2 SYDVKM come from the germline V gene. Here the CDR3 reads CASSLSGQGIEKLFF. CDR3 coding DNA: TGTGCCAGCAGTTTATCGGGACAGGGTATTGAAAAACTGTTTTTT.

The chain combines TRBV6-5 with TRBJ2-1; the D gene could be TRBD1 or TRBD2 (5 bases each). With 7 bases removed from V and 8 bases from J, the gap between germline ends came to 21 bases. From germline, CDR1 is MNHEY and CDR2 SVGAGI. The CDR3 extends over 15 amino acids. DNA for the CDR3: TGTGCCAGCATTAAAGGGGCGGCTAGCCCAGATGAGCAGTTCTTC. Translating it yields CASIKGAASPDEQFF.

The chain links TRBV9 to TRBJ1-4; D is unresolved. The CDR3 consists of 16 residues. The V end was cut by 0 bases, the J end by 2 bases, with 11 bases between. Germline-derived CDR1 and CDR2 are SGDLS and YYNGEE. The CDR3 reads CASSVGPRTTNEKLFF. The DNA for the CDR3 is TGTGCCAGCAGCGTAGGGCCCCGCACGACTAATGAAAAACTGTTTTTT.

This clone came up once. The chain carries TRBV28 and TRBJ2-2; TRBD1 agrees at 11 bases. There are 18 residues in the CDR3. V trimming: 8 bases; J trimming: 4 bases; junction bases outside the gene matches: 15. Germline V CDR1 and CDR2: MDHEN, SYDVKM. Here the CDR3 reads CASHKDRGLRGGTGELFF. CDR3 sequence (DNA): TGTGCCAGCCACAAGGACAGGGGGCTTCGAGGGGGCACCGGGGAGCTGTTTTTT.

This clone was seen only once. The chain couples TRBV2 to TRBJ1-2; a weak D match, TRBD1 (5 bases). Trimming cost V 8 bases and J 6 bases, with 19 bases left between them. CDR1 and CDR2 from the germline V gene are SNHLY and FYNNEI. The CDR3 loop spans 14 amino acids. In DNA form, the CDR3 reads TGTGCCAGCTTTGCCGGCAGGGTCGTTGATGGCTACACCTTC. Translation: CASFAGRVVDGYTF.

CDR3 nucleotide sequence: TGTGCCAGCAGCTTAGACCCAGGGCTCTCCGAGCAGTACTTC. As protein: CASSLDPGLSEQYF. The V call is TRBV13, the J call TRBJ2-7; tentatively, D is TRBD1 (5 bases). The V gene lost 1 base and the J gene lost 6 bases, with 13 bases spanning the gap. In germline, CDR1 is PRHDT, CDR2 FYEKMQ (reference sequence). This CDR3 contains 14 residues. Looking up the rest from reference TRBV13 and TRBJ2-7 gives the full variable domain: AAGVIQSPRHLIKEKRETATLKCYPIPRHDTVYWYQQGPGQDPQFLISFYEKMQSDKGSIPDRFSAQQFSDYHSELNMSSLELGDSALYFCASSLDPGLSEQYFGPGTRLTVT.

The V call is TRBV27, the J call TRBJ2-7; 12 nucleotides match TRBD2. The CDR3 has 19 amino acids. The germline gives CDR1 MNHEY, CDR2 SMNVEV (reference sequence). J was trimmed by 7 bases and V by 5 bases; bases with no gene match: 21. The CDR3 coding sequence is TGTGCCAGCAGTCTTAGACCCAGACTAGCGGGAGCCAACATTGGGGAGCAGTACTTC. Translated: CASSLRPRLAGANIGEQYF.

This clone has a single count. V is TRBV7-6 and J is TRBJ2-3, with D perhaps matching TRBD1 (5 bases). V was clipped by 5 bases and J by 6 bases, with 21 bases between them. In germline, CDR1 is SGHVS, CDR2 FNYEAQ. The CDR3 length is 16 residues. For the CDR3, the DNA is TGTGCCAGCAGCCGAGAAGTCAGGGCGTCCTGGGATACGCAGTATTTT. Amino acid sequence: CASSREVRASWDTQYF.

The chain combines TRBV5-1 with TRBJ2-2, with D possibly TRBD1 on 6 matching bases. Trimming stripped 3 bases from V and 4 bases from J, with 10 bases between. The CDR3 is 14 amino acids. The germline V gene has CDR1 SGHRS and CDR2 YFSETQ. This CDR3 is CASSWAGATGELFF. Written as DNA, the CDR3 is TGCGCCAGCAGCTGGGCAGGGGCCACCGGGGAGCTGTTTTTT.

This sequence joins TRBV2 and TRBJ2-7; D is undetermined. Germline V CDR1 and CDR2: SNHLY, FYNNEI. V was clipped by 2 bases and J by 0 bases, with 11 bases between them. The CDR3 sequence is 15 residues long. The CDR3 DNA sequence: TGTGCCAGCAGTGAAAGCCTGACCAACTCCTACGAGCAGTACTTC. Residues: CASSESLTNSYEQYF.

Here the CDR3 DNA reads TGTGCCAGCAGTGGGAGGGGCCGGGGGAATGAGCAGTTCTTC. This translates into CASSGRGRGNEQFF. The chain links TRBV2 to TRBJ2-1; D possibly corresponds to TRBD2 (6 bases). The CDR3 totals 14 residues. V was clipped by 4 bases and J by 7 bases, with 14 bases between them. Germline loops: CDR1 SNHLY, CDR2 FYNNEI. The full variable domain, its missing parts supplied by reference TRBV2 and TRBJ2-1, is EPEVTQTPSHQVTQMGQEVILRCVPISNHLYFYWYRQILGQKVEFLVSFYNNEISEKSEIFDDQFSVERPDGSNFTLKIRSTKLEDSAMYFCASSGRGRGNEQFFGPGTRLTVL.

The V gene is TRBV7-9, the J gene TRBJ2-1, with 13 bases fitting TRBD2. CDR1 is SEHNR, CDR2 FQNEAQ, per germline (reference sequence). This CDR3 has 19 residues. V trimming: 3 bases; J trimming: 7 bases; junction bases outside the gene matches: 15. The CDR3 bases are TGTGCCAGCAGCTTTTTACTAGCGGGAGGGCCGGTTACGAGAAATGAGCAGTTCTTC. This encodes CASSFLLAGGPVTRNEQFF. Supplemented by reference TRBV7-9 and TRBJ2-1, the full variable domain reads DTGVSQNPRHKITKRGQNVTFRCDPISEHNRLYWYRQTLGQGPEFLTYFQNEAQLEKSRLLSDRFSAERPKGSFSTLEIQRTEQGDSAMYLCASSFLLAGGPVTRNEQFFGPGTRLTVL.